These 16 T cell receptor beta chains were all obtained from the same sample, sequenced in a study of cytomegalovirus exposure and HLA in healthy donors. Repertoires were generated with immunoSEQ multiplex PCR, while TCRdb's copy carries only in-frame clones and drops some. The sample has approximately 170,000 clones; about 90% are singletons. The sequencing input was PBMCs. Source of these receptors: a young woman in good health and CMV-seropositive.

The chain uses TRBV9 and TRBJ2-7; 11 nucleotides match TRBD2. In germline, CDR1 is SGDLS, CDR2 YYNGEE. The CDR3 is made up of 16 amino acids. V lost 2 bases to trimming and J lost 4 bases; unmatched junction nucleotides: 8. The CDR3 nucleotides read TGTGCCAGCAGCGTTAGCGGGACTAGCGGTTATTACGAGCAGTACTTC. This translates into CASSVSGTSGYYEQYF.

This chain links TRBV6-6 with TRBJ1-2; 7 nucleotides agree with TRBD1. Per the germline V gene, CDR1 is MNHNY and CDR2 is SVGAGI (reference sequence). After removal of 6 bases from V and 8 bases from J, the junction contained 9 bases not matched to a gene. CDR3 length equals 13 residues. The chain's CDR3 is CASRSRTGRGYTF. DNA for the CDR3: TGTGCCAGCAGGTCCCGGACAGGTAGAGGCTACACCTTC.

The CDR3 protein is CATKETGWRGPQPQHF. The CDR3 DNA follows: TGTGCCACCAAGGAGACAGGCTGGCGGGGGCCTCAGCCCCAGCATTTT. The V call is TRBV28, the J call TRBJ1-5; D may be TRBD1 (6 bases). Trimming removed 10 bases at V and 6 bases at J, with 25 bases between. The CDR3 length is 16 residues. Per germline, CDR1 MDHEN and CDR2 SYDVKM.

CDR3: CASSGRQGFAKNIQYF. In DNA, the CDR3 is TGTGCCAGCAGCGGACGACAGGGTTTTGCCAAAAACATTCAGTACTTC. This rearrangement joins TRBV9 to TRBJ2-4, with 7 bases lining up with TRBD1. The V segment lost 3 bases and the J segment 1 base; nucleotides outside the gene matches: 7. This CDR3 has 16 amino acids. Germline V CDR1 and CDR2: SGDLS, YYNGEE.

The chain joins TRBV7-9 to TRBJ2-7; 8 bases align to TRBD2. This CDR3 has 15 residues. Germline lookup yields CDR1 SEHNR and CDR2 FQNEAQ (reference sequence). V trimming: 0 bases; J trimming: 4 bases; junction bases outside the gene matches: 5. CDR3 sequence: CASSLAGLAGYEQYF. DNA of the CDR3: TGTGCCAGCAGCTTAGCCGGGCTAGCGGGTTACGAGCAGTACTTC.

The chain recombines TRBV12-5 with TRBJ1-4; 10 nucleotides align to TRBD1. The CDR3 totals 17 residues. V trimming: 5 bases; J trimming: 5 bases; junction bases outside the gene matches: 11. Germline V gives CDR1 LGHNT, CDR2 FRNRAP. The CDR3 DNA reads as TGTGCTAGTGGTCTCCCGAGAAAGGGACAGGGGAATGAAAAACTGTTTTTT. The encoded protein is CASGLPRKGQGNEKLFF. The whole variable domain, filled in from reference TRBV12-5 and TRBJ1-4, reads DARVTQTPRHKVTEMGQEVTMRCQPILGHNTVFWYRQTMMQGLELLAYFRNRAPLDDSGMPKDRFSAEMPDATLATLKIQPSEPRDSAVYFCASGLPRKGQGNEKLFFGSGTQLSVL.

This clone was detected only once. This sequence joins TRBV4-2 and TRBJ2-7, with TRBD2 identical over 9 bases. With 0 bases clipped from V and 4 bases from J, the junction kept 16 bases outside the gene matches. This CDR3 comprises 19 residues. CDR1 and CDR2 (germline): LGHNA, YNFKEQ. DNA for the CDR3: TGTGCCAGCAGCCAAGAGGAGAGGGTCGGGCGGGAGGGGTTATACGAGCAGTACTTC. As protein: CASSQEERVGREGLYEQYF.

This clone was recorded once. This chain uses TRBV27 with TRBJ2-2; TRBD2 agrees at 11 bases. The trim removed 10 bases at V and 6 bases at J, leaving 19 bases unmatched. Germline CDR1 MNHEY, CDR2 SMNVEV (reference sequence). The CDR3 has 18 residues. CDR3 DNA: TGTGCCACCTCTCGCCGGGACAGGGCTAGCGGGAGGCCCGGGGAGCTGTTTTTT. This codes for CATSRRDRASGRPGELFF.

This clone was seen only once. Here the CDR3 reads CASSKGAIVGSEQYF. In DNA, the CDR3 is TGTGCCAGCAGTAAGGGGGCAATAGTCGGGAGCGAGCAGTACTTC. The chain links TRBV28 to TRBJ2-7; D perhaps matches TRBD1 (7 bases). CDR1 is MDHEN, CDR2 SYDVKM, per germline. This CDR3 region has 15 residues. V was shortened by 5 bases and J by 6 bases, with 20 bases between the two germline ends. The full variable domain, rest sourced from reference TRBV28 and TRBJ2-7, is DVKVTQSSRYLVKRTGEKVFLECVQDMDHENMFWYRQDPGLGLRLIYFSYDVKMKEKGDIPEGYSVSREKKERFSLILESASTNQTSMYLCASSKGAIVGSEQYFGPGTRLTVT.

The gene calls are TRBV28 and TRBJ2-1; 9 positions match TRBD1. J gave up 5 bases and V 3 bases, and 5 bases lay outside the gene matches. The germline CDR1 and CDR2 sequences are MDHEN and SYDVKM. The CDR3 totals 15 residues. CDR3 coding DNA: TGTGCCAGCAGTTTCGAGGACAGGGGAAACAATGAGCAGTTCTTC. Protein: CASSFEDRGNNEQFF. The full variable domain, completed using reference TRBV28 and TRBJ2-1, is DVKVTQSSRYLVKRTGEKVFLECVQDMDHENMFWYRQDPGLGLRLIYFSYDVKMKEKGDIPEGYSVSREKKERFSLILESASTNQTSMYLCASSFEDRGNNEQFFGPGTRLTVL.

The gene calls are TRBV7-3 and TRBJ2-3; the D gene is possibly TRBD2 (5 bases). Germline V lookup: CDR1 SGHTA, CDR2 FQGTGA. This CDR3 contains 14 residues. Between the trimmed V and J ends, which lost 4 bases and 2 bases, there was a span of 10 bases. The CDR3 loop is CASSSRALTDTQYF. As DNA, the CDR3 is TGTGCCAGCAGCTCGCGGGCCCTCACAGATACGCAGTATTTT.

The CDR3 loop is CASNQQGPSYEQYF. As DNA, the CDR3 is TGTGCCAGCAATCAACAGGGGCCTTCCTACGAGCAGTACTTC. This chain connects TRBV6-1 to TRBJ2-7, with 7 bases matching TRBD1. Germline CDR1 MNHNS, CDR2 SASEGT. V lost 7 bases and J lost 1; bases outside the gene matches: 7. The CDR3 length is 14 residues.

The CDR3 nucleotides read TGTGCCAGCAGCTCCGGACAGTCCACAGATACGCAGTATTTT. Translation: CASSSGQSTDTQYF. This chain connects TRBV7-9 to TRBJ2-3, with TRBD1 as a possible D gene (6 bases). Deletions cut 4 bases from V and 2 bases from J, with 10 bases between. This CDR3 is built from 14 residues. CDR1 is SEHNR and CDR2 is FQNEAQ in the germline V gene (reference sequence).

This chain joins TRBV5-1 and TRBJ2-6; D is possibly TRBD2 (5 bases). The germline V and J ends were trimmed by 2 bases and 0 bases, with 15 bases remaining between them. This CDR3 spans 18 amino acids. Germline V gives CDR1 SGHRS, CDR2 YFSETQ. The CDR3 spells CASSLLSGPGSGANVLTF. CDR3 in DNA: TGCGCCAGCAGCTTACTCAGCGGACCAGGCTCTGGGGCCAACGTCCTGACTTTC.

This chain links TRBV5-4 with TRBJ1-1; tentatively, D is TRBD1 (5 bases). The CDR3 extends over 15 amino acids. Germline-derived CDR1 and CDR2 are SGHNT and YYREEE (reference sequence). V lost 0 bases to trimming and J lost 1 base, with 10 bases between them. The CDR3 spells CASSLAGVENTEAFF. For the CDR3, the DNA is TGTGCCAGCAGCTTGGCGGGGGTAGAGAACACTGAAGCTTTCTTT. Complete variable domain (other parts from reference TRBV5-4 and TRBJ1-1): ETGVTQSPTHLIKTRGQQVTLRCSSQSGHNTVSWYQQALGQGPQFIFQYYREEENGRGNFPPRFSGLQFPNYSSELNVNALELDDSALYLCASSLAGVENTEAFFGQGTRLTVV.

This clone was counted a single time. In DNA form, the CDR3 reads TGCGCCAGCAGCTTGGACCCCCCCTCTCGCGGGGGGGCCGATACGCAGTATTTT. Its translation is CASSLDPPSRGGADTQYF. The J gene is TRBJ2-3, the V gene TRBV5-1; TRBD2 aligns across 9 bases. The germline gives CDR1 SGHRS, CDR2 YFSETQ. Unmatched junction bases numbered 14, after V lost 0 bases and J lost 6 bases. There are 18 residues in the CDR3.